The 9 T cell receptor beta chains in this list originate from one sample, sequenced in a study of regulatory T cells in long-lasting Graves disease. Time point reported: newly diagnosed GD, antithyroid drugs for less than 3 months. PBMC RNA was the source of the TCR library. Both iRepertoire HTBI primers and Arm-PCR of CDR3 regions were used to build the TCR beta libraries. TCRdb recomputed calls from the multiplex PCR reads with MiXCR, one row per CDR3 protein. The table lists roughly 500,000 distinct CDR3 sequences, 9.5% to 15% of them singletons, with roughly 8.9% in the top ten. These same data were also listed under a study on T cells in Graves' hyperthyroidism and ophthalmopathy.

The sample consisted of peripheral blood mononuclear cells (PBMCs), taken at new diagnosis, from a patient treated with antithyroid drugs. Source of these receptors: a woman in her thirties with Graves disease.

This clonotype was detected many times. The V call is TRBV18, the J call TRBJ2-7; possibly TRBD1 for D (5 bases). Germline-derived CDR1 and CDR2 are KGHSH and LQKENI. The CDR3 sequence is 14 residues long. V shed 2 bases and J shed 5 bases, with 13 bases lying between them. The CDR3 DNA sequence: TGTGCCAGCTCACCATGGTCAGGGCAGAACGAGCAGTACTTC. Protein product: CASSPWSGQNEQYF.

This clonotype appeared many times. The chain employs TRBV16 and TRBJ1-5; D is unclear. The CDR3 runs 14 residues. The V gene lost 6 bases and the J gene lost 3 bases, with 12 bases spanning the gap. CDR1 is KGHSY and CDR2 is FQNENV in the germline V gene. The CDR3 coding sequence is TGTGCCAGCAGGGACCATAGACCCAATCAGCCCCAGCATTTT. Its protein is CASRDHRPNQPQHF.

Notes on this clonotype: A much larger clone differs from this one at a single base, so this may be a read error. The DNA of the CDR3 is TGTGCTGGTGGTTCGACCCTCGAGGGAGGCTACACCTTC. This gives the protein CAGGSTLEGGYTF. The V and J genes are TRBV12-5 and TRBJ1-2; D is uncertain. Germline loops: CDR1 LGHNT, CDR2 FRNRAP. The CDR3 totals 13 residues.

Many counts were recorded for this clonotype. The rearrangement links TRBV20-1 to TRBJ1-1; no clear D gene. This CDR3 is 11 amino acids long. Germline loops: CDR1 DFQATT, CDR2 SNEGSKA (reference sequence). Between the trimmed V and J ends, which lost 1 base and 5 bases, there was a span of 5 bases. CDR3 DNA: TGCAGTGCTAGAGGGCGTACTGAAGCTTTCTTT. Translating gives CSARGRTEAFF.

This clonotype was seen many times. This sequence joins TRBV20-1 and TRBJ1-4; D remains unclear. The CDR3 contains 14 residues. V lost 0 bases and J lost 0, with 5 bases in between. Looked up from germline, CDR1 is DFQATT and CDR2 is SNEGSKA (reference sequence). The CDR3 DNA sequence: TGCAGTGCTAGAGAAGGAACAACTAATGAAAAACTGTTTTTT. Translated: CSAREGTTNEKLFF.

This clonotype was recorded at least ten times. The chain links TRBV11-2 to TRBJ1-1, with 7 bases matching TRBD1. The V segment lost 4 bases and the J segment 1 base; nucleotides outside the gene matches: 6. The CDR3 loop spans 15 amino acids. Germline CDR1 and CDR2: SGHAT and FQNNGV. CDR3 sequence reads: CASSSMGQTNTEAFF. The CDR3 nucleotides are TGTGCCAGCAGCTCCATGGGACAGACGAACACTGAAGCTTTCTTT.

The chain is built from TRBV19 and TRBJ2-3; D gene unclear. V was clipped by 2 bases and J by 6 bases, with 6 bases between them. The CDR3 is made up of 12 amino acids. CDR1 is LNHDA and CDR2 is SQIVND in the germline V gene (reference sequence). In DNA form, the CDR3 reads TGTGCCAGTAGTATAATTGGGGATACGCAGTATTTT. Its protein product is CASSIIGDTQYF.

This clonotype was detected many times. The gene calls are TRBV11-3 and TRBJ2-4; D call uncertain. The V end was cut by 5 bases, the J end by 0 bases, with 5 bases between. The length of the CDR3 is 13 residues. Germline assignment: CDR1 SGHNT and CDR2 YENEEA. As DNA, the CDR3 is TGTGCCAGCAGCGCCTTAGCCAAAAACATTCAGTACTTC. It codes for CASSALAKNIQYF. Full variable domain (remainder filled in from reference TRBV11-3 and TRBJ2-4): EAGVVQSPRYKIIEKKQPVAFWCNPISGHNTLYWYLQNLGQGPELLIRYENEEAVDDSQLPKDRFSAERLKGVDSTLKIQPAELGDSAVYLCASSALAKNIQYFGAGTRLSVL.

This clonotype has just a few counts. The chain couples TRBV6-5 to TRBJ2-1; D call uncertain. V lost 2 bases, J lost 4 bases, and 6 bases lay in between. This CDR3 region has 13 residues. Per the germline V gene, CDR1 is MNHEY and CDR2 is SVGAGI. In DNA, the CDR3 is TGTGCCAGCAGTTACGGGGATTACAATGAGCAGTTCTTC. It encodes CASSYGDYNEQFF.